The rows below give T cell receptor beta chains drawn from one sample of a study of blood T cell repertoires in COVID-19. The data were produced by immunoSEQ multiplex PCR, yet TCRdb's version contains in-frame clones alone and is incomplete. The sample yields under 100,000 clones, over 75% seen once. The material sequenced was peripheral blood. Receptor source: a man aged 50-59 years with acute or convalescent COVID-19. Both conserved end residues are part of each CDR3. D genes are given only for firm matches. The size of a clone is reported for some rows only, either as once, few or many, or as a class for expanded clones.

d_gene,v_gene,abundance,j_gene,CDR3nt,CDR3aa
NA,TRBV7-9,NA,TRBJ1-2,TGTGCCAGCAGCTTAGTAGGAGCTACTAACTATGGCTACACCTTC,CASSLVGATNYGYTF
NA,TRBV19,NA,TRBJ1-5,TGTGCCAGTAGTATTACACCGGGGGGCAGTAATCAGCCCCAGCATTTT,CASSITPGGSNQPQHF
TRBD2,TRBV5-4,NA,TRBJ2-1,TGTGCCAGCAGCTTCAAACTAGCGGGAGTCAATGAGCAGTTCTTC,CASSFKLAGVNEQFF
TRBD2,TRBV6-5,NA,TRBJ2-7,TGTGCCAGCAGTCGGGGGGAGGAACGGGACGAGCAGTACTTC,CASSRGEERDEQYF
NA,TRBV9,NA,TRBJ1-1,TGTGCCAGCAGCCCCTCCGGGACTATTGAAGCTTTCTTT,CASSPSGTIEAFF
TRBD1,TRBV27,NA,TRBJ2-2,TGTGCCAGCAGTTTAGGGACAGTTAACACCGGGGAGCTGTTTTTT,CASSLGTVNTGELFF
NA,TRBV6-5,NA,TRBJ2-1,TGTGCCAGCAGTTACTCGCGAGACTACAATGAGCAGTTCTTC,CASSYSRDYNEQFF
NA,TRBV6-5,NA,TRBJ2-7,TGTGCCAGCAGTTATCTAAAAGGGGCGGAGCAGTACTTC,CASSYLKGAEQYF
TRBD2,TRBV6-7,NA,TRBJ2-2,TGTGCCAGCAGTTACTCCAATAGCGGGAGTGGATCCGGGGAGCTGTTTTTT,CASSYSNSGSGSGELFF
NA,TRBV19,NA,TRBJ2-5,TGTGCCAGTATGGAAGGGAGCAGACCTGAGACCCAGTACTTC,CASMEGSRPETQYF
NA,TRBV5-1,NA,TRBJ2-7,TGCGCCAGCAGCTTGGAAGTTGGCACAGAGCAGTACTTC,CASSLEVGTEQYF
NA,TRBV19,NA,TRBJ1-5,TGTGCCAGTAGTATAGAGAAAACAGGGCATCAGCCCCAGCATTTT,CASSIEKTGHQPQHF
TRBD2,TRBV19,NA,TRBJ2-2,TGTGCCAGTAGTTCCTGGACTAGCGGGACCGGGGAGCTGTTTTTT,CASSSWTSGTGELFF
NA,TRBV6-5,NA,TRBJ1-1,TGTGCCAGCAGTTACTCTATCCAGATGTCTGAAGCTTTCTTT,CASSYSIQMSEAFF
TRBD1,TRBV2,NA,TRBJ1-6,TGTGCCAGCACAAGAACAGGACAGGGTGGTAGTTCACCCCTCCACTTT,CASTRTGQGGSSPLHF
NA,TRBV5-6,once,TRBJ2-1,TGTGCCAGCAGCCTGGGTCTTCGCGGGCTAGACAATGAGCAGTTCTTC,CASSLGLRGLDNEQFF
NA,TRBV4-1,NA,TRBJ1-2,TGCGCCAGCAGCCTGGGGCGCGATGGCTACACCTTC,CASSLGRDGYTF
TRBD1,TRBV11-2,once,TRBJ1-6,TGTGCCAGCAGCCGGACAGGGAACTATTCACCCCTCCACTTT,CASSRTGNYSPLHF
TRBD1,TRBV19,NA,TRBJ1-4,TGTGCCAGTACCCATCGCACGCGGCAGGGGGCCCGGGAAAAACTGTTTTTT,CASTHRTRQGAREKLFF
TRBD1,TRBV11-3,NA,TRBJ2-5,TGTGCCAGCAGCTTAGGCAAATGGGACAGGGGAGTCCAAGAGACCCAGTACTTC,CASSLGKWDRGVQETQYF
NA,TRBV7-2,few,TRBJ2-1,TGTGCCAGCAGCTTCCGGGCTCCAAAGCGGCATGAGCAGTTCTTC,CASSFRAPKRHEQFF
NA,TRBV21-1,NA,TRBJ2-3,TGTGCCAGCTCCAAAGCACGGGATACGCAGTATTTT,CASSKARDTQYF
TRBD2,TRBV7-9,few,TRBJ2-5,TGTGCCAGCAGCTTAAACCCTAGCGGGAGAGAGACCCAGTACTTC,CASSLNPSGRETQYF